This T cell receptor beta chain was recorded in a study of blood T cells in healthy people across ages. Together with a sample-barcoded 5' primer, a J-beta primer mix was included in a second PCR lasting roughly 6 to 12 cycles. TCRdb fed the 5' RACE reads into MiXCR, producing one record per CDR3 protein. The table has approximately 850,000 distinct CDR3 sequences, 55% to 70% seen once. Points from the study as a whole: There was no known CMV status for donors, so expanded clonotype changes were possibly confounded.

Notes on this clonotype: Its cognate antigen is unknown.

Total RNA, at least 5 micrograms per sample, came from PBMCs. V lost 8 bases and J lost 0; bases outside the gene matches: 5. Looked up from germline, CDR1 is SNHLY and CDR2 is FYNNEI. The CDR3 spans 14 residues. This clonotype originated in a man under 40 in good health. The sample was blood. The J gene is TRBJ2-3, the V gene TRBV2; TRBD2 agrees at 7 bases. The CDR3 sequence is CASGEGTSTDTQYF. DNA for the CDR3: TGTGCCAGCGGGGAGGGCACTAGCACAGATACGCAGTATTTT.